This note documents a single T cell receptor beta chain sequence. TCRdb used MiXCR to reprocess the 5' RACE reads, holding one entry per CDR3 protein. The table has about 27,000 distinct CDR3 sequences, around 5.9% seen once. Trimming cost V 5 bases and J 2 bases, with 17 bases left between them. Germline V CDR1 and CDR2: SGHVS, FNYEAQ. CDR3 length: 16 amino acids. This record comes from a study of early T cells in non-severe SARS-CoV-2 infection. This rearrangement joins TRBV7-6 to TRBJ2-3; maybe TRBD2 (6 bases). This clonotype was sampled from an adult who was a healthcare worker with PCR-confirmed SARS-CoV-2 infection or an uninfected control (not recorded which). Sequencing input: whole blood. CDR3 coding DNA: TGTGCCAGCAGCCCGAAGTTGCGCGGGAACACAGATACGCAGTATTTT. This gives the protein CASSPKLRGNTDTQYF.